A selection of T cell receptor beta chains follows, all from one sample in a study of T cells after yellow fever vaccination. TCRdb analysed the 5' RACE reads with MiXCR anew, one entry per CDR3 protein. The table shows fewer than 450,000 distinct CDR3 sequences, with roughly 12% occurring only once. The sample consisted of PBMCs, taken on the day of the first yellow fever vaccination. Receptors were obtained from a young man who received the YFV17D yellow fever vaccine. Both conserved end residues are part of each CDR3. A D gene is named only where the DNA matches it firmly. Clone size is not always given. Where it is, it says once, few, many or a class for expanded clones.

CDR3 protein | CDR3 DNA | V gene | D gene | CDR3 length | J gene | clone size
CSASGGATEAFF | TGCAGTGCTAGCGGGGGGGCCACTGAAGCTTTCTTT | TRBV20-1 | NA | 12 | TRBJ1-1 | NA
CASTYANEQFF | TGTGCCAGCACCTACGCCAATGAGCAGTTCTTC | TRBV6-6 | NA | 11 | TRBJ2-1 | NA
CASSLSAWGSYEQYF | TGCGCCAGCAGCTTGTCTGCCTGGGGCTCCTACGAGCAGTACTTC | TRBV5-1 | NA | 15 | TRBJ2-7 | many
CASTSTVAGGAGNEQFF | TGTGCCAGCACCAGCACCGTAGCTGGGGGGGCCGGGAATGAGCAGTTCTTC | TRBV12-3/TRBV12-4 | NA | 17 | TRBJ2-1 | NA
CASSLGQGAETQYF | TGTGCCAGCAGTTTAGGGCAGGGGGCTGAGACCCAGTACTTC | TRBV5-1 | TRBD1 | 14 | TRBJ2-5 | many
CASSRPGLAGIHAKNIQYF | TGTGCCAGCAGTCGGCCGGGACTAGCGGGCATTCATGCCAAAAACATTCAGTACTTC | TRBV6-4 | TRBD2 | 19 | TRBJ2-4 | few
CASSLVGWTVPVSGANVLTF | TGTGCCAGCAGTTTGGTCGGGTGGACGGTACCCGTCTCTGGGGCCAACGTCCTGACTTTC | TRBV28 | NA | 20 | TRBJ2-6 | few
CASSFTAGYGYTF | TGTGCCAGCAGCTTTACCGCGGGATATGGCTACACCTTC | TRBV7-2 | NA | 13 | TRBJ1-2 | many
CASSLNRGLNEQFF | TGCGCCAGCAGCTTGAATCGGGGTTTGAATGAGCAGTTCTTC | TRBV5-1 | NA | 14 | TRBJ2-1 | NA
CAWSANYNEQFF | TGTGCCTGGAGTGCCAACTACAATGAGCAGTTCTTC | TRBV30 | NA | 12 | TRBJ2-1 | NA
CSGRYTEQFF | TGCAGCGGACGGTATACTGAGCAGTTCTTC | TRBV29-1 | NA | 10 | TRBJ2-1 | few
CASSLAGGASVGELFF | TGCGCCAGCAGCTTGGCCGGGGGGGCTTCGGTCGGGGAGCTGTTTTTT | TRBV5-1 | TRBD2 | 16 | TRBJ2-2 | few
CASSRDRGAYNEQFF | TGTGCCAGCAGCCGGGACAGGGGGGCCTACAATGAGCAGTTCTTC | TRBV7-2 | TRBD1 | 15 | TRBJ2-1 | NA
CASSRLAGGPSSYNEQFF | TGTGCCAGCAGTAGACTAGCGGGGGGCCCGAGCTCCTACAATGAGCAGTTCTTC | TRBV11-2 | TRBD2 | 18 | TRBJ2-1 | NA